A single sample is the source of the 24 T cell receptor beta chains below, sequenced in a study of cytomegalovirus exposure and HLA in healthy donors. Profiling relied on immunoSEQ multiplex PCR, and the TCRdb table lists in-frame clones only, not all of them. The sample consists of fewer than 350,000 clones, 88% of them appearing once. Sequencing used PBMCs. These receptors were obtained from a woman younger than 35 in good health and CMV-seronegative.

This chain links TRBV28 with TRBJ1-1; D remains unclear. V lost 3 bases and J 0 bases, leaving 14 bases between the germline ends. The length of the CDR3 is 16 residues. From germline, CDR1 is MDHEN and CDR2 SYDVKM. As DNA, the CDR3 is TGTGCCAGCAGTTTTACCGGCGGCAGCATGAACACTGAAGCTTTCTTT. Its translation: CASSFTGGSMNTEAFF. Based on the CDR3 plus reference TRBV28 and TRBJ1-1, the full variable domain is DVKVTQSSRYLVKRTGEKVFLECVQDMDHENMFWYRQDPGLGLRLIYFSYDVKMKEKGDIPEGYSVSREKKERFSLILESASTNQTSMYLCASSFTGGSMNTEAFFGQGTRLTVV.

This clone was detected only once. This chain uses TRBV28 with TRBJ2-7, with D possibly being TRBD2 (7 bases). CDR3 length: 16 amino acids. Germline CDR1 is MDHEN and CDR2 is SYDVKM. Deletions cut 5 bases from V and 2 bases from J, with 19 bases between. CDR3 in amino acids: CASSPALGGAAYEQYF. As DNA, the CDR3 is TGTGCCAGCAGTCCAGCGTTGGGGGGGGCCGCCTACGAGCAGTACTTC.

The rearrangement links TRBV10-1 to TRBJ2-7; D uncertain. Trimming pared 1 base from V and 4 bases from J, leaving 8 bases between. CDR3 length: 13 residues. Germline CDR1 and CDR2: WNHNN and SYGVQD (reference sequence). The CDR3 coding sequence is TGCGCCAGCAGTGAGTTCGGTCCTTACGAGCAGTACTTC. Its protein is CASSEFGPYEQYF.

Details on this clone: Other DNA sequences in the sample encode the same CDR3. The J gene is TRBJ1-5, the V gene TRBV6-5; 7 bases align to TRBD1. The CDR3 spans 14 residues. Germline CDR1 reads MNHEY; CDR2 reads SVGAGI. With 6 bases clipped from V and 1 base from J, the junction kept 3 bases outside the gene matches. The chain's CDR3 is CASSRDSSNQPQHF. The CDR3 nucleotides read TGTGCCAGCAGCCGGGACAGCAGCAATCAGCCCCAGCATTTT.

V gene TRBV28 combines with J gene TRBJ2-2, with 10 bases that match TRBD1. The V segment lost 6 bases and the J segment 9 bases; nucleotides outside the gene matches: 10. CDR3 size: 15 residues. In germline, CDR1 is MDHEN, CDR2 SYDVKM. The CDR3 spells CASSRDRGYVRELFF. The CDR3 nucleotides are TGTGCCAGCAGCCGGGACAGGGGCTATGTGAGGGAGCTGTTTTTT.

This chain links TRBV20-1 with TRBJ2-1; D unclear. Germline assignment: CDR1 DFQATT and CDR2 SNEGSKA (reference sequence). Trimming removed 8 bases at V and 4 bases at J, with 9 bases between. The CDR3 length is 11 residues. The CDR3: CSSARYNEQFF. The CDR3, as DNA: TGCAGTAGCGCGCGGTACAATGAGCAGTTCTTC.

The CDR3 DNA is TGTGCCAGCAGCTACAGTCAGGGTCCCTACGAGCAGTACTTC. This encodes CASSYSQGPYEQYF. The chain joins TRBV11-2 to TRBJ2-7; a weak D match, TRBD1 (5 bases). With 4 bases removed from V and 2 bases from J, the gap between germline ends came to 12 bases. This CDR3 has 14 residues. In germline, CDR1 is SGHAT, CDR2 FQNNGV.

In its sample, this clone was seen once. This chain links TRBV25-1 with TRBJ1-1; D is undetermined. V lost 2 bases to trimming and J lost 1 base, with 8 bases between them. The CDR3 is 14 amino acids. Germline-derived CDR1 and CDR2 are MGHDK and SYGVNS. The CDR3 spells CASSENRGNTEAFF. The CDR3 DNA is TGTGCCAGCAGTGAAAATCGGGGGAACACTGAAGCTTTCTTT.

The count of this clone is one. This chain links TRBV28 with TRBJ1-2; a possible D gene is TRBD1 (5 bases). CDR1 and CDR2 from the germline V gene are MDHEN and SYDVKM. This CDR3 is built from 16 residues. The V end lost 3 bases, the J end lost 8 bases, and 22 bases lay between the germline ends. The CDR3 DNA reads TGTGCCAGCAGTTTGTCAGGGTCGGACGGGTTGAAGGGCTACACCTTC. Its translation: CASSLSGSDGLKGYTF.

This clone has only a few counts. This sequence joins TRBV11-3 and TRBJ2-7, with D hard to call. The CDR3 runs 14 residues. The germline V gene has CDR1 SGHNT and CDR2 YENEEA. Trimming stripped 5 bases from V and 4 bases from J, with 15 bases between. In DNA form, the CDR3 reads TGTGCCAGCAGCCATATTGGGTTGAGGTACGAGCAGTACTTC. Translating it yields CASSHIGLRYEQYF. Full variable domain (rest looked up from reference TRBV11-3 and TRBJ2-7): EAGVVQSPRYKIIEKKQPVAFWCNPISGHNTLYWYLQNLGQGPELLIRYENEEAVDDSQLPKDRFSAERLKGVDSTLKIQPAELGDSAVYLCASSHIGLRYEQYFGPGTRLTVT.

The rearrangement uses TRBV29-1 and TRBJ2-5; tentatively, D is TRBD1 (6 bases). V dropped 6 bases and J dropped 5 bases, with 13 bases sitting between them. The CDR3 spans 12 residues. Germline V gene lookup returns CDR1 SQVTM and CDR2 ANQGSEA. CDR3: CSVGQGIETQYF. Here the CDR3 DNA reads TGCAGCGTCGGCCAGGGGATCGAGACCCAGTACTTC.

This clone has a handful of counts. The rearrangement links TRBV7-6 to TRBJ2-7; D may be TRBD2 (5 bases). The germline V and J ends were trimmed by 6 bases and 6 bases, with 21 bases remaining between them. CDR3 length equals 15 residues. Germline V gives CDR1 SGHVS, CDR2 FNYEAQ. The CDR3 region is CASSPRDGVGSEQYF. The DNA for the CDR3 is TGTGCCAGCAGTCCTCGAGACGGGGTCGGATCCGAGCAGTACTTC.

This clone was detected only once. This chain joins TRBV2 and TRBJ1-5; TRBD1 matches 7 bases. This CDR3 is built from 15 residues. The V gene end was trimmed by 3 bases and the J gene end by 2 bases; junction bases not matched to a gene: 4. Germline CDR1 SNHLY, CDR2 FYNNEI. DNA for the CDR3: TGTGCCAGCAGTGAGGACAGGCACGGCAATCAGCCCCAGCATTTT. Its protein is CASSEDRHGNQPQHF. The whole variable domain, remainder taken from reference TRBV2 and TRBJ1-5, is EPEVTQTPSHQVTQMGQEVILRCVPISNHLYFYWYRQILGQKVEFLVSFYNNEISEKSEIFDDQFSVERPDGSNFTLKIRSTKLEDSAMYFCASSEDRHGNQPQHFGDGTRLSIL.

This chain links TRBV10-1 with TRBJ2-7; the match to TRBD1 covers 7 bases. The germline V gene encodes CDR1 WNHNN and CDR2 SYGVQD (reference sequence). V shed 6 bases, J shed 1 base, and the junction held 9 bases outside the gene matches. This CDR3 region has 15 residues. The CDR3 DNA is TGCGCCAGCAGCGCTGGGACAGAGACTTCCTACGAGCAGTACTTC. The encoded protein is CASSAGTETSYEQYF.

CDR3 bases: TGTGCCAGTAACCCGGGACAGGGATGGGAGACCCAGTACTTC. Translating it yields CASNPGQGWETQYF. The chain couples TRBV6-6 to TRBJ2-5; 9 positions match TRBD1. The CDR3 has 14 residues. Germline V gene lookup returns CDR1 MNHNY and CDR2 SVGAGI (reference sequence). The trim removed 9 bases at V and 5 bases at J, leaving 10 bases unmatched.

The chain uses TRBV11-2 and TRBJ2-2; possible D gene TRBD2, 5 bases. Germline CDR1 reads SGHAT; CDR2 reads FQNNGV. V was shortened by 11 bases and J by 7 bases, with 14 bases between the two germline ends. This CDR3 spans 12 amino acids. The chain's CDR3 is CASNVGGGELFF. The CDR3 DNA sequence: TGTGCCTCCAACGTAGGAGGCGGGGAGCTGTTTTTT.

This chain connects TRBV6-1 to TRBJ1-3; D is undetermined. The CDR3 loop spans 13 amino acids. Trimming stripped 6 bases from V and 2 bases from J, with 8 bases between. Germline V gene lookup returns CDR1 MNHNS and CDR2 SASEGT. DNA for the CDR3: TGTGCCAGCAGCGGGGTACCTGGAAACACCATATATTTT. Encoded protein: CASSGVPGNTIYF.

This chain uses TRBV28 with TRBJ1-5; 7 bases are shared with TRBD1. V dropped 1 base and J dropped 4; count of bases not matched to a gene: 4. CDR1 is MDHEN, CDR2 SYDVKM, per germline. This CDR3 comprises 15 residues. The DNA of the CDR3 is TGTGCCAGCAGTTTATACGGACAGGATAATCAGCCCCAGCATTTT. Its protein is CASSLYGQDNQPQHF.

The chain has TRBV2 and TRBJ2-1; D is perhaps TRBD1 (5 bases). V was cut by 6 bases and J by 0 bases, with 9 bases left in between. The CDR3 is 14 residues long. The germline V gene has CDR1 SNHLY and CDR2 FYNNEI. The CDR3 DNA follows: TGTGCCAGCAGACGACAGAGCTCCTACAATGAGCAGTTCTTC. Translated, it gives CASRRQSSYNEQFF.

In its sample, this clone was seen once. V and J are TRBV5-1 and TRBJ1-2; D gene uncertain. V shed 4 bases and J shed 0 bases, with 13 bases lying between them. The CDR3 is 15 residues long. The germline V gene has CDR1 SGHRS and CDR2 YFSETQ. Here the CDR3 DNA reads TGCGCCAGCAGCCTGAACGACGGAGCTAACTATGGCTACACCTTC. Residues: CASSLNDGANYGYTF.

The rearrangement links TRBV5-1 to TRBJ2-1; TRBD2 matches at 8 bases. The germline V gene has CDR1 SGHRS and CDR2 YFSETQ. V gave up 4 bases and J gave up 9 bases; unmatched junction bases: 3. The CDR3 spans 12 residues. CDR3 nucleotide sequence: TGCGCCAGCAGCGTCGGGAGGGGTGAGCAGTTCTTC. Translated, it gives CASSVGRGEQFF.

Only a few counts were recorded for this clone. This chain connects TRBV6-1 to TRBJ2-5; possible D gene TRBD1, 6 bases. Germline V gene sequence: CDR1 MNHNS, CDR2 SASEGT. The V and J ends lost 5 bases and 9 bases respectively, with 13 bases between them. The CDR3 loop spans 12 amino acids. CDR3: CASSSGHWAQYF. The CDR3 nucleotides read TGTGCCAGCAGTTCGGGACACTGGGCCCAGTACTTC.

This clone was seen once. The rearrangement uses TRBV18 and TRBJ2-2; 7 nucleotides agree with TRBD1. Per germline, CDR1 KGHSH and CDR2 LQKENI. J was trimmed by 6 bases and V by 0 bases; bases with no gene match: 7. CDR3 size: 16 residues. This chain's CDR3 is CASSPPRQGVAGELFF. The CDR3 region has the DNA TGTGCCAGCTCACCACCCCGGCAGGGGGTTGCCGGGGAGCTGTTTTTT. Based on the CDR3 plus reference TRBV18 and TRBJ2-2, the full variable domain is NAGVMQNPRHLVRRRGQEARLRCSPMKGHSHVYWYRQLPEEGLKFMVYLQKENIIDESGMPKERFSAEFPKEGPSILRIQQVVRGDSAAYFCASSPPRQGVAGELFFGEGSRLTVL.

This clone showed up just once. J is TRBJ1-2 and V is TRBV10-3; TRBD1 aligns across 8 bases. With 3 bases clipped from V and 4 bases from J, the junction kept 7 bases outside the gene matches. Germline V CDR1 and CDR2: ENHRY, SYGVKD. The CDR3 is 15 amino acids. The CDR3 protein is CAISDVPTGVYGYTF. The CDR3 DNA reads TGTGCCATCAGTGATGTACCGACAGGGGTCTATGGCTACACCTTC.